A selection of T cell receptor beta chains follows, all from one sample in a study of glioma-infiltrating T cells. TCRdb fed the multiplex PCR reads into MiXCR, producing one record per CDR3 protein. The sample includes roughly 120,000 distinct CDR3 sequences, 20% to 25% of them seen just once. The sequenced sample was glioma tissue, nonneoplastic brain tissue, or PBMCs (not recorded which). The receptors come from a human donor with low-grade glioma or glioblastoma, undergoing nonglioma brain surgery, or in good health (not recorded which). The CDR3 runs from the conserved cysteine through the conserved F or W. D genes are given only for firm matches. Rows may omit the clone size; those that give it use once, few, many or a size class.

CDR3 protein	CDR3 DNA	V gene	D gene	clone size	J gene
CSGTGTGGQETQYF	TGCAGCGGCACCGGGACAGGGGGCCAAGAGACCCAGTACTTC	TRBV29-1	TRBD1	few	TRBJ2-5
CASSYRGDTEAFF	TGTGCCAGCAGCTACAGGGGGGACACTGAAGCTTTCTTT	TRBV7-6	TRBD1	many	TRBJ1-1
CASRVGRNLFSYNEQFF	TGCGCCAGCAGGGTAGGACGGAACCTTTTCTCCTACAATGAGCAGTTCTTC	TRBV5-1	-	-	TRBJ2-1
CASSVGGTGGSSYEQYF	TGTGCCAGCAGCGTAGGGGGAACGGGAGGCAGCTCCTACGAGCAGTACTTC	TRBV9	TRBD2	few	TRBJ2-7
CATSRTPTIGGQNNEQFF	TGTGCCACCAGCAGAACACCGACCATCGGGGGGCAGAACAATGAGCAGTTCTTC	TRBV15	-	-	TRBJ2-1
CASSYPTTRDPTDTQYF	TGTGCCAGCAGTTACCCGACGACTAGAGACCCCACAGATACGCAGTATTTT	TRBV6-2/TRBV6-3	-	many	TRBJ2-3
CASSQDQGSNQPQHF	TGTGCCAGCAGCCAAGACCAGGGGAGCAATCAGCCCCAGCATTTT	TRBV3-1	-	many	TRBJ1-5
CASSAIFYQETQYF	TGTGCCAGCAGTGCCATCTTTTATCAAGAGACCCAGTACTTC	TRBV6-1	-	many	TRBJ2-5
CSSSDGGAGANVLTF	TGTTCCAGCAGCGACGGGGGGGCCGGGGCCAACGTCCTGACTTTC	TRBV7-9	TRBD2	-	TRBJ2-6
CAHTGSGANVLTF	TGTGCCCACACAGGGTCTGGGGCCAACGTCCTGACTTTC	TRBV6-1	-	many	TRBJ2-6
CASSQDSTGRALGEQCF	TGCGCCAGCAGCCAAGACTCTACCGGGAGGGCCTTGGGCGAGCAGTGCTTC	TRBV4-1	TRBD2	-	TRBJ2-7
CASITSGGNNEQFF	TGTGCCAGCATTACTAGCGGGGGCAACAATGAGCAGTTCTTC	TRBV6-1	TRBD2	many	TRBJ2-1
CKTLRDGSYEQYF	TGCAAGACCCTCCGGGACGGATCCTACGAGCAGTACTTC	TRBV20-1	-	many	TRBJ2-7
CASSSIYRGSKQETQYF	TGCGCCAGCAGCTCGATATACAGGGGATCTAAACAAGAGACCCAGTACTTC	TRBV5-1	TRBD1	once	TRBJ2-5
CASRFSLNTGELFF	TGTGCCAGCAGATTTTCTTTGAACACCGGGGAGCTGTTTTTT	TRBV28	-	many	TRBJ2-2
CASSGHRGRLSGANVLTF	TGCGCCAGCAGCGGACACAGGGGGCGGTTGTCTGGGGCCAACGTCCTGACTTTC	TRBV5-1	TRBD1	-	TRBJ2-6
CSAREAADTEAFF	TGCAGTGCTAGAGAGGCGGCCGACACTGAAGCTTTCTTT	TRBV20-1	-	many	TRBJ1-1
CASSLQGLSTVFF	TGCGCCAGCAGTTTACAGGGGTTGAGTACGGTTTTCTTT	TRBV27	TRBD1	-	TRBJ1-1
CASSFGQGLGNEQFF	TGTGCCAGCAGCTTCGGGCAGGGGTTAGGTAATGAGCAGTTCTTC	TRBV7-9	-	-	TRBJ2-1
CASSLEGWTEAFF	TGTGCCAGCAGCTTAGAGGGATGGACTGAAGCTTTCTTT	TRBV5-6	-	many	TRBJ1-1
CAISEGQGRDMQYF	TGTGCCATCAGTGAGGGGCAGGGGAGAGATATGCAGTATTTT	TRBV10-3	-	-	TRBJ2-3
CASSYNLAGGTDTQYF	TGTGCCAGCAGCTACAATCTAGCGGGAGGCACAGATACGCAGTATTTT	TRBV7-2	TRBD2	many	TRBJ2-3
CASSPLGKTAVTKAFF	TGTGCCAGCAGCCCCTTGGGGAAGACAGCTGTCACTAAAGCTTTCTTT	TRBV14	-	once	TRBJ1-1
CASSLGSPYEQYF	TGTGCCAGCAGCTTAGGAAGCCCCTACGAGCAGTACTTC	TRBV11-1	-	-	TRBJ2-7
CAISVRQGPHTEAFF	TGTGCCATCAGTGTACGACAGGGCCCGCACACTGAAGCTTTCTTT	TRBV10-3	TRBD1	-	TRBJ1-1
CASTRRLTYEQYF	TGTGCCAGCACCCGCCGGTTGACCTACGAGCAGTACTTC	TRBV28	-	many	TRBJ2-7
CATSRGRLRDYEQYF	TGTGCCACCAGCAGAGGCCGATTGAGAGACTACGAGCAGTACTTC	TRBV15	-	many	TRBJ2-7
CASSWGPGADVLTF	TGTGCCAGCAGTTGGGGACCTGGGGCCGACGTCCTGACTTTC	TRBV12-3/TRBV12-4	-	-	TRBJ2-6
CSARGLQAPGHEQYF	TGCAGTGCTAGAGGTCTACAGGCCCCCGGGCACGAGCAGTACTTC	TRBV20-1	-	many	TRBJ2-7
CASSHPGTSDSPLHF	TGTGCCAGCAGCCACCCCGGGACGTCGGATTCACCCCTCCACTTT	TRBV4-2	-	many	TRBJ1-6
CASSLRQQNNEQFF	TGTGCCAGCAGCTTGCGACAGCAGAACAATGAGCAGTTCTTC	TRBV7-2	-	many	TRBJ2-1
CSVSQDGEQYF	TGCAGCGTTAGTCAGGACGGCGAGCAGTACTTC	TRBV29-1	-	-	TRBJ2-7
CASSTVGGTSGGYTF	TGTGCCAGCAGCACTGTCGGCGGGACAAGTGGAGGCTACACCTTC	TRBV7-9	-	-	TRBJ1-2
CASSLDSAQYF	TGTGCCAGTAGCCTAGACAGCGCCCAGTACTTC	TRBV19	-	many	TRBJ2-5
CASSRGPDPYEQYF	TGTGCCAGCAGCCGGGGACCAGACCCCTACGAGCAGTACTTC	TRBV5-6	-	-	TRBJ2-7
CASIGARSGNTIYF	TGTGCCAGCATCGGGGCCCGCTCTGGAAACACCATATATTTT	TRBV2	-	-	TRBJ1-3
CASSLSLAENIQYF	TGTGCCAGCAGCTTAAGCCTAGCGGAAAACATTCAGTACTTC	TRBV7-6	TRBD2	many	TRBJ2-4
CASSWDSLRTGELFF	TGTGCCAGCAGCTGGGACAGTCTAAGGACCGGGGAGCTGTTTTTT	TRBV3-1	TRBD1	many	TRBJ2-2
CASSPSTSGTDTQYF	TGTGCCAGCAGTCCCTCGACTAGCGGCACAGATACGCAGTATTTT	TRBV6-2/TRBV6-3	TRBD2	many	TRBJ2-3
CASSPPDRERKTMYF	TGTGCCAGCTCACCACCGGACAGAGAACGAAAAACCATGTATTTT	TRBV18	-	-	TRBJ1-3
CSVVLSGAGNTIYF	TGCAGCGTTGTCCTCTCGGGGGCTGGAAACACCATATATTTT	TRBV29-1	-	-	TRBJ1-3